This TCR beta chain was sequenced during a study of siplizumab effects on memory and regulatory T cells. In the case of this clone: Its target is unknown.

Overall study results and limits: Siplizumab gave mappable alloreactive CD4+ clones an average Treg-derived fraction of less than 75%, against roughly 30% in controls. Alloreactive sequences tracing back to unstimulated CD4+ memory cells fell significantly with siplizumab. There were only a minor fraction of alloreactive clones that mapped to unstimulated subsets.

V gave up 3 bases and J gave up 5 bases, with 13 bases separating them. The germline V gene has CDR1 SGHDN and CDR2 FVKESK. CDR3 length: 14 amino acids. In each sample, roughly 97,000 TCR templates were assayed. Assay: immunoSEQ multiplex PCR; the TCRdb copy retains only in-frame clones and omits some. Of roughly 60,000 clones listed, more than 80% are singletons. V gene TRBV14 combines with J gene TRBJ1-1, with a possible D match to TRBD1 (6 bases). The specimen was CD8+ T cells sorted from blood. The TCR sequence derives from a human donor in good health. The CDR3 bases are TGTGCCAGCAGCCATGTGACAGGATGGACTGAAGCTTTCTTT. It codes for CASSHVTGWTEAFF.